One sample yielded the 25 T cell receptor beta chains listed below, sequenced in a study of a mutant IDH1 vaccine in newly diagnosed glioma. Antigen specificity for these receptors is unknown. Some clones are missing from TCRdb's copy, which holds only in-frame ones; the method was immunoSEQ multiplex PCR. This table holds fewer than 35,000 clones, 80% to 85% found once. As to time point: week 47, end of study. Doses of 300 ug of mutant IDH1 20-mer peptide were given with topical imiquimod. The sequencing used PBMCs, collected from a glioma patient whose treatment included an IDH1 peptide vaccine. These receptors all stem from a man aged 25 to 40 with glioma.

This clone was seen a single time. The V gene is TRBV2, the J gene TRBJ1-6; no clear D. The germline CDR1 and CDR2 sequences are SNHLY and FYNNEI. Trimming removed 5 bases at V and 0 bases at J, with 5 bases between. There are 14 residues in the CDR3. The CDR3 nucleotides are TGTGCCAGCAGTTTCGACTCCTATAATTCACCCCTCCACTTT. It is translated as CASSFDSYNSPLHF. Using reference TRBV2 and TRBJ1-6 for the parts outside the CDR3, the full variable domain is EPEVTQTPSHQVTQMGQEVILRCVPISNHLYFYWYRQILGQKVEFLVSFYNNEISEKSEIFDDQFSVERPDGSNFTLKIRSTKLEDSAMYFCASSFDSYNSPLHFGNGTRLTVT.

The chain combines TRBV5-4 with TRBJ1-2, with D tentatively TRBD1 (6 bases). CDR3 size: 15 residues. The germline V gene encodes CDR1 SGHNT and CDR2 YYREEE (reference sequence). V shed 0 bases and J shed 2 bases, with 11 bases lying between them. The CDR3 sequence: CASSLGGQKNYGYTF. CDR3 DNA sequence: TGTGCCAGCAGCTTGGGGGGACAAAAAAACTATGGCTACACCTTC.

The V gene is TRBV29-1, the J gene TRBJ1-1; D ambiguous. With 4 bases removed from V and 1 base from J, the gap between germline ends came to 7 bases. The CDR3 sequence is 12 residues long. Looked up from germline, CDR1 is SQVTM and CDR2 is ANQGSEA. CDR3 region: CSVGGWNTEAFF. DNA for the CDR3: TGCAGCGTTGGAGGTTGGAACACTGAAGCTTTCTTT.

The V and J genes are TRBV30 and TRBJ1-1, with D possibly matching TRBD1 (5 bases). Trimming stripped 4 bases from V and 2 bases from J, with 14 bases between. This CDR3 spans 14 amino acids. The germline V gene encodes CDR1 GTSNPN and CDR2 SVGIG (reference sequence). The CDR3: CAWNPGQSNTEAFF. The CDR3 DNA reads as TGTGCCTGGAACCCAGGGCAGTCCAACACTGAAGCTTTCTTT. The full variable domain, rest sourced from reference TRBV30 and TRBJ1-1, is SQTIHQWPATLVQPVGSPLSLECTVEGTSNPNLYWYRQAAGRGLQLLFYSVGIGQISSEVPQNLSASRPQDRQFILSSKKLLLSDSGFYLCAWNPGQSNTEAFFGQGTRLTVV.

This clone has only a few counts. The J gene is TRBJ1-1, the V gene TRBV14; TRBD1 is a possible D gene (6 bases). Germline V CDR1 and CDR2: SGHDN, FVKESK. V was trimmed by 2 bases and J by 5 bases, leaving 15 bases between them. The CDR3 loop spans 15 amino acids. The CDR3 protein is CASSQPLTGTTEAFF. Written as DNA, the CDR3 is TGTGCCAGCAGCCAACCCTTGACAGGTACAACTGAAGCTTTCTTT.

The V call is TRBV2, the J call TRBJ1-5; no clear D gene. CDR3 length: 12 amino acids. Germline V gives CDR1 SNHLY, CDR2 FYNNEI. The V end was cut by 3 bases, the J end by 5 bases, with 5 bases between. The CDR3 spells CASSEPDQPQHF. CDR3 coding DNA: TGTGCCAGCAGTGAGCCCGATCAGCCCCAGCATTTT.

This sequence joins TRBV5-4 and TRBJ1-2; D might be TRBD1 (6 bases). CDR1 is SGHNT, CDR2 YYREEE, per germline (reference sequence). The CDR3 runs to 15 residues. The V end was cut by 3 bases, the J end by 5 bases, with 17 bases between. CDR3 nucleotides: TGTGCCAGCAGCTCGACGCGGGGGGCAGGATATGGCTACACCTTC. It specifies CASSSTRGAGYGYTF.

The chain joins TRBV11-2 to TRBJ1-5; D possibly corresponds to TRBD1 (5 bases). The V gene's germline CDR1 is SGHAT and CDR2 FQNNGV. The CDR3 has 15 residues. V dropped 0 bases and J dropped 5 bases, with 11 bases sitting between them. CDR3 residues: CASSLDTVGDQPQHF. In nucleotides, the CDR3 is TGTGCCAGCAGCTTAGATACGGTAGGGGATCAGCCCCAGCATTTT.

A single count supports this clone. The rearrangement links TRBV2 to TRBJ1-1; D remains ambiguous. Germline CDR1 reads SNHLY; CDR2 reads FYNNEI. This CDR3 contains 13 residues. V gave up 3 bases and J gave up 2 bases, with 7 bases separating them. The CDR3 coding sequence is TGTGCCAGCAGTGATGCAGCAAACACTGAAGCTTTCTTT. Translated: CASSDAANTEAFF.

The rearrangement joins TRBV6-1 to TRBJ1-2; unclear D gene. Germline lookup yields CDR1 MNHNS and CDR2 SASEGT. The CDR3 spans 10 residues. The V end lost 4 bases, the J end lost 7 bases, and 4 bases lay between the germline ends. CDR3 coding DNA: TGTGCCAGCAGTGGTGGTGGCTACACCTTC. It translates to CASSGGGYTF.

This rearrangement joins TRBV7-9 to TRBJ2-5; 7 bases match TRBD1. The length of the CDR3 is 15 residues. The J segment lost 5 bases and the V segment lost 3 bases, leaving 9 bases of the junction unmatched. Germline V lookup: CDR1 SEHNR, CDR2 FQNEAQ (reference sequence). CDR3 sequence (DNA): TGTGCCAGCAGCTTTCAGACAGGGACGGAGGAGACCCAGTACTTC. It encodes CASSFQTGTEETQYF. Complete variable domain (other parts from reference TRBV7-9 and TRBJ2-5): DTGVSQNPRHKITKRGQNVTFRCDPISEHNRLYWYRQTLGQGPEFLTYFQNEAQLEKSRLLSDRFSAERPKGSFSTLEIQRTEQGDSAMYLCASSFQTGTEETQYFGPGTRLLVL.

This clone was seen a single time. V and J are TRBV7-2 and TRBJ2-7; no definite D call. V was clipped by 2 bases and J by 1 base, with 15 bases between them. The CDR3 spans 16 residues. Germline lookup yields CDR1 SGHTA and CDR2 FQGNSA. This chain's CDR3 is CASSLSSGFTSYEQYF. In nucleotides, the CDR3 is TGTGCCAGCAGCTTATCTTCAGGCTTCACATCCTACGAGCAGTACTTC.

The chain links TRBV5-5 to TRBJ1-1, with D unclear. The CDR3 loop spans 15 amino acids. The V and J ends lost 1 base and 0 bases respectively, with 10 bases between them. Germline CDR1 is SGHKS and CDR2 is YYEKEE (reference sequence). CDR3 nucleotide sequence: TGTGCCAGCAGCTTGCAGGTTGCTTTGAACACTGAAGCTTTCTTT. It specifies CASSLQVALNTEAFF. Drawing the rest from reference TRBV5-5 and TRBJ1-1, the complete variable domain is DAGVTQSPTHLIKTRGQQVTLRCSPISGHKSVSWYQQVLGQGPQFIFQYYEKEERGRGNFPDRFSARQFPNYSSELNVNALLLGDSALYLCASSLQVALNTEAFFGQGTRLTVV.

V usage is TRBV2 and J usage is TRBJ1-1; no firm D call. The CDR3 is made up of 11 amino acids. The germline V gene has CDR1 SNHLY and CDR2 FYNNEI. Deletions cut 10 bases from V and 7 bases from J, with 13 bases between. CDR3 DNA sequence: TGTGCCACATTAAGGGTTGGTGAAGCTTTCTTT. This encodes CATLRVGEAFF. Full variable domain (missing parts from reference TRBV2 and TRBJ1-1): EPEVTQTPSHQVTQMGQEVILRCVPISNHLYFYWYRQILGQKVEFLVSFYNNEISEKSEIFDDQFSVERPDGSNFTLKIRSTKLEDSAMYFCATLRVGEAFFGQGTRLTVV.

This clone was seen only once. The CDR3 DNA sequence: TGTGCCAGCAGAGAGGGATCTAGCACAGATACGCAGTATTTT. Protein: CASREGSSTDTQYF. The chain uses TRBV2 and TRBJ2-3, with a weak D call TRBD2 (5 bases). Trimming took off 6 bases at V and 0 bases at J, with 10 bases between the two ends. The CDR3 runs to 14 residues. CDR1 and CDR2 (germline): SNHLY, FYNNEI.

J is TRBJ2-3 and V is TRBV5-3; 8 nucleotides agree with TRBD1. TRBV5-3 is recorded as an ORF, its role being uncertain. CDR3 length: 14 residues. V lost 8 bases to trimming and J lost 1 base; unmatched junction nucleotides: 6. The DNA for the CDR3 is TGTGCCAGTCCTCAGGGGGCCTGCACAGATACGCAGTATTTT. Translation gives CASPQGACTDTQYF.

The chain uses TRBV5-1 and TRBJ2-5; D gene unclear. CDR1 is SGHRS and CDR2 is YFSETQ in the germline V gene. The CDR3 consists of 12 residues. Deletions cut 0 bases from V and 4 bases from J, with 4 bases between. CDR3 DNA sequence: TGCGCCAGCAGCTTGGACCTAGAGACCCAGTACTTC. Encoded protein: CASSLDLETQYF.

This clone was counted between two and nine times. The CDR3 is CASSQDQSNSPLHF. The CDR3 DNA sequence: TGCGCCAGCAGCCAAGATCAGAGTAATTCACCCCTCCACTTT. This chain uses TRBV4-3 with TRBJ1-6; D is unresolved. V lost 0 bases and J 6 bases, leaving 6 bases between the germline ends. The length of the CDR3 is 14 residues. The V gene's germline CDR1 is LGHNA and CDR2 YSLEER.

V gene TRBV19 combines with J gene TRBJ1-2; D remains ambiguous. This CDR3 has 15 residues. Looked up from germline, CDR1 is LNHDA and CDR2 is SQIVND (reference sequence). Trimming took 4 bases from V and 6 from J, leaving 18 bases between them. CDR3 DNA: TGTGCCAGTAGTACACAACGACTGGGGAGGGATGGCTACACCTTC. It specifies CASSTQRLGRDGYTF. The variable domain in full, with the rest retrieved from reference TRBV19 and TRBJ1-2, is DGGITQSPKYLFRKEGQNVTLSCEQNLNHDAMYWYRQDPGQGLRLIYYSQIVNDFQKGDIAEGYSVSREKKESFPLTVTSAQKNPTAFYLCASSTQRLGRDGYTFGSGTRLTVV.

The rearrangement uses TRBV27 and TRBJ1-4; D ambiguous. The germline V and J ends were trimmed by 3 bases and 0 bases, with 8 bases remaining between them. CDR3 length: 15 amino acids. Looked up from germline, CDR1 is MNHEY and CDR2 is SMNVEV (reference sequence). CDR3 bases: TGTGCCAGCAGTTTGACACTTGCAACTAATGAAAAACTGTTTTTT. It codes for CASSLTLATNEKLFF.

The genes are TRBV10-3 and TRBJ2-2; no definite D call. The germline V gene has CDR1 ENHRY and CDR2 SYGVKD. The length of the CDR3 is 14 residues. V shed 6 bases and J shed 2 bases, with 10 bases lying between them. CDR3 residues: CAIRMDQNTGELFF. Here the CDR3 DNA reads TGTGCCATCAGGATGGACCAAAACACCGGGGAGCTGTTTTTT.

The chain carries TRBV19 and TRBJ2-3; 8 nucleotides line up with TRBD1. Trimming took 3 bases from V and 5 from J; bases not matched to a gene: 4. This CDR3 spans 14 amino acids. Germline lookup yields CDR1 LNHDA and CDR2 SQIVND (reference sequence). As DNA, the CDR3 is TGTGCCAGTAGTATGGGACAGGTTAGAGATACGCAGTATTTT. Its protein product is CASSMGQVRDTQYF.

This chain links TRBV7-2 with TRBJ1-1; D ambiguous. This CDR3 spans 13 amino acids. Germline-derived CDR1 and CDR2 are SGHTA and FQGNSA. Trimming shortened V by 2 bases and J by 3 bases, and 7 bases separated the two germline ends. The CDR3 DNA sequence: TGTGCCAGCAGCTTATTCACGGACACTGAAGCTTTCTTT. This sequence encodes CASSLFTDTEAFF.

This clone occurred a few times. The chain carries TRBV7-3 and TRBJ2-3; possibly TRBD1 for D (6 bases). This CDR3 has 17 amino acids. Germline CDR1 SGHTA, CDR2 FQGTGA. V lost 5 bases to trimming and J lost 4 bases, with 22 bases between them. The DNA for the CDR3 is TGTGCCAGCAGCCGCTCAGGGGCCTTTTCTGGATCAGATACGCAGTATTTT. Its protein is CASSRSGAFSGSDTQYF.

The chain carries TRBV6-6 and TRBJ1-1; D is undetermined. CDR1 and CDR2 from the germline V gene are MNHNY and SVGAGI (reference sequence). V was shortened by 6 bases and J by 6 bases, with 11 bases between the two germline ends. The CDR3 spans 12 residues. The DNA of the CDR3 is TGTGCCAGCAGGGGCGGGATAGCTGAAGCTTTCTTT. This translates into CASRGGIAEAFF.